This record looks at one TCR beta chain sequence and its context. Within one base of it there is no much larger clone, and no base qualities were kept. The library was generated by the immunoSEQ multiplex PCR assay. For most patients, genomic DNA was isolated with the Qiagen DNeasy Blood and Tissue Kit and shipped frozen to Adaptive Biotechnologies for TCR sequencing. For most patients, genomic DNA was subjected to high-throughput TCR-beta CDR3 sequencing by Adaptive Biotechnologies. The study's processing was this. TCR sequencing data were retrieved from Adaptive's ImmunoSEQ software for roughly 17 patients, whereas a few other patients were processed with MiXCR and VDJtools. To correct CD4 versus CD8 sorting errors, sequences present in both subsets at a frequency ratio below 5:1 were removed. CDR3 nucleotide sequences shared by donor and recipient were removed because the origin of these sequences could not be assigned. Alloreactive clones required at least 2-fold expansion over unstimulated cells and minimum CFSE-low frequency of 0.002% (template counts) or 0.001% (read counts). Clones detected in sequenced pre-transplant spleen, lymph node, or MLR CFSE-low populations of the donor or recipient were defined as mappable. The cumulative frequency of alloreactive clones was calculated as a percentage of all sequences, weighted by copy number. TCRdb took this table from immuneACCESS and kept in-frame rearrangements with V and J called. Such tables lack part of the clones; where checked against another copy, unresolved V genes explain under half of the gap, and the rest is unexplained. D and trimming were read from the DNA, whereas the V and J calls and clone size are those reported in that table. The sample profile shows about 18,000 clones; 35% to 40% of them were found once. The ten top clones hold 0.9% of the sample.

This record comes from a study of graft-versus-host responses after intestinal transplantation (dated by TCRdb to about 2021). The study in broad terms: The transplants that recipients got were multivisceral, liver-intestinal, or isolated intestinal. All recipients received anti-thymocyte globulin induction followed by maintenance tacrolimus and steroids for roughly three years. Rather than going through the commercial service, samples from a few later patients were sequenced in-house on an Illumina MiSeq and processed with MiXCR. Of the roughly 23 intestinal transplant recipients enrolled in the cohort, one of whom was a retransplant, a few patients without pretransplant specimens were excluded. Alloreactive clones were identified by sequencing pre-transplant mixed lymphocyte reaction products and comparing these products with unstimulated pre-transplant donor and recipient T cells. After intestinal transplantation, graft-versus-host and host-versus-graft alloreactive T cell clones were followed in the graft, circulation and bone marrow using bulk TCR-beta CDR3 sequencing. A peak of at least 4% donor T cells among recipient peripheral blood mononuclear cells was the definition used for donor T cell macrochimerism.

The meaning of the sample's time point label: cells obtained before transplantation from donor or recipient. In mixed lymphocyte reactions, around 200,000 CFSE-labeled pre-transplant responders were plated with around 200,000 irradiated violet-dye-labeled stimulators and cultured for over five days. Proliferating CD3+CD4+CFSE-low and CD3+CD8+CFSE-low responder cells were FACS-sorted on a BD Influx sorter after the mixed lymphocyte reaction. Points the paper makes about the study in general: Peak levels of circulating GvH clones were associated with declines in HvG clones early after transplant. The conclusions were limited by the relatively low number and heterogeneity of the intestinal transplant patients. Patients with donor T cell macrochimerism had high GvH to HvG T cell clonal ratios in their allografts. GvH clones were found in recipient bone marrow, and some of the GvH clones appeared earlier in ileal mucosa or blood, which is consistent with an intestinal mucosal origin.

The CDR3 covers 13 residues, taking in both the cysteine and the phenylalanine. Left in the record is the CDR3 DNA by itself, 39 bases read in frame from the first base. V gives up 5 bases and J gives up 8 bases, and the segment between their germline ends measures 12 bases. From a lookup of the germline V gene, CDR1 and CDR2 are SGHTA and FQGTGA. The sequenced sample was alloreactive CD4+ T cells from a mixed lymphocyte reaction culture, obtained before intestinal transplant. The sample's cell subset or site, from its label and the paper: CFSE-low proliferating T cells sorted from roughly 6-day pre-transplant mixed lymphocyte reaction (GvH or HvG direction). The V gene is TRBV7-3 and the J gene is TRBJ2-2; TRBD1 is perhaps the D gene, given 5 matching bases. This TCR was recovered from a human patient who received an intestinal transplant. CDR3 region: CASSPRVGGELFF. DNA sequence: TGTGCCAGCAGCCCCAGGGTGGGTGGGGAGCTGTTTTTT.